This is a list of T cell receptor beta chains from one sample in a study of neoadjuvant nivolumab and ipilimumab in lung cancer. Sequenced by immunoSEQ multiplex PCR; TCRdb stores in-frame clones only, minus some. Of thousands of clones in the sample, approximately 80% are singletons; the top ten hold more than 2.5%. The sequences come from tumor tissue, collected after neoadjuvant nivolumab, alone or with ipilimumab, at or shortly before surgery. These receptors all come from an adult with non-small cell lung cancer. CDR3s include the opening cysteine and the closing phenylalanine or tryptophan. The D gene is left open where the match is weak. Where a row states a size, it is once, few, many or the class of an expanded clone; other rows omit it.

j_call v_call d_call clone_size cdr3_aa cdr3_nt
TRBJ2-6 TRBV9 . . CASSVTTGSGANVLTF TGTGCCAGCAGCGTAACCACAGGGTCAGGGGCCAACGTCCTGACTTTC
TRBJ2-7 TRBV28 . . CASSPLGREQYF TGTGCCAGCAGCCCCCTCGGCCGCGAGCAGTACTTC
TRBJ1-5 TRBV7-9 . . CASSQDYDQPQHF TGTGCCAGCAGCCAGGACTATGATCAGCCCCAGCATTTT
TRBJ1-1 TRBV5-1 . once CASSMRTENTEAFF TGCGCCAGCAGCATGCGGACTGAGAACACTGAAGCTTTCTTT
TRBJ2-1 TRBV27 TRBD2 . CASTPFSGIVYNEQFF TGTGCCAGCACCCCATTTAGCGGGATTGTTTACAATGAGCAGTTCTTC
TRBJ2-5 TRBV5-6 . . CASSLEETQYF TGTGCCAGCAGCTTGGAAGAGACCCAGTACTTC
TRBJ2-3 TRBV2 . . CASSESSIWSPTDTQYF TGTGCCAGCAGTGAATCGTCCATTTGGAGTCCCACAGATACGCAGTATTTT
TRBJ2-7 TRBV6-5 . few CASSPGTRGSYEQYF TGTGCCAGCAGTCCCGGGACTCGGGGGTCCTACGAGCAGTACTTC
TRBJ2-7 TRBV7-2 . . CASSANPGSYEQYF TGTGCCAGCAGCGCCAACCCGGGGAGCTACGAGCAGTACTTC
TRBJ2-1 TRBV11-2 . . CASTPLLAYNEQFF TGTGCCAGCACCCCGCTACTAGCTTACAATGAGCAGTTCTTC
TRBJ1-2 TRBV6-5 TRBD1 . CASSLQGARGYGYTF TGTGCCAGCAGTTTACAGGGGGCGCGGGGCTATGGCTACACCTTC
TRBJ2-7 TRBV19 . . CASSIDHGTLSYEQYF TGTGCCAGTAGTATAGATCACGGGACCCTCTCCTACGAGCAGTACTTC
TRBJ1-1 TRBV9 . . CASSVESWGNTEAFF TGTGCCAGCAGCGTAGAATCATGGGGAAACACTGAAGCTTTCTTT
TRBJ2-5 TRBV6-5 . . CASSPGANGETQYF TGTGCCAGCAGTCCCGGGGCCAACGGGGAGACCCAGTACTTC
TRBJ2-7 TRBV5-4 TRBD2 few CASSLVAGAYEQYF TGTGCCAGCAGCTTGGTGGCGGGAGCTTACGAGCAGTACTTC
TRBJ1-5 TRBV6-1 . . CASTYSNQPQHF TGTGCCAGCACGTATAGCAATCAGCCCCAGCATTTT